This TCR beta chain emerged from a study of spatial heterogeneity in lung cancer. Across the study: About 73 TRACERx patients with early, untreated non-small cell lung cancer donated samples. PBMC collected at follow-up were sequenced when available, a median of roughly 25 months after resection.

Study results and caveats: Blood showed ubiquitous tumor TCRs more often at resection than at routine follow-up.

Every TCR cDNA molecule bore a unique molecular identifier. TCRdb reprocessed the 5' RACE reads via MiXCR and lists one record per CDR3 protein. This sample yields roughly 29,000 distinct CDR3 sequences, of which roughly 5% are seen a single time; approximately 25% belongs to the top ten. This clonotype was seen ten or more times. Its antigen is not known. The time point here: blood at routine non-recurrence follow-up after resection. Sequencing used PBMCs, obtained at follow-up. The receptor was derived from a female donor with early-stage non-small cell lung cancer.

CDR3 in DNA: TGTGCCAGCAGCTCGAGGGGACAATACAATGAGCAGTTCTTC. Amino acids: CASSSRGQYNEQFF. The chain recombines TRBV7-2 with TRBJ2-1, with a tentative D call TRBD1 (6 bases). This CDR3 is 14 amino acids long. Trimming shortened V by 4 bases and J by 4 bases, and 11 bases separated the two germline ends. The V gene's germline CDR1 is SGHTA and CDR2 FQGNSA.